Sequencing of this T cell receptor (beta chain) was carried out in a study of shared clonotypes between healthy human individuals. Whole-study results and caveats: It was expected that sequencing depth would affect clonotype sharing among donors. Genetic and exposure-history diversity was limited by the few donors.

With respect to this clone: The antigen remains undetermined.

V was cut by 6 bases and J by 0 bases, with 8 bases left in between. The germline gives CDR1 SNHLY, CDR2 FYNNEI. There are 14 residues in the CDR3. The table came from immunoSEQ multiplex PCR; TCRdb's copy has only in-frame clones and leaves some out. The sample lists about half a million clones, about 78% seen once, with more than 10% in the top ten. Donors, healthy HIV-negative adults, lacked recent acute infections or vaccinations. Genomic DNA came from tens of millions of PBMCs in unsorted samples. The V call is TRBV2, the J call TRBJ1-4; D uncertain. Specimen: PBMCs. This TCR derives from a woman aged 40 to 50 in good health. Some clones in this sample may be carry-over from other donors' samples. CDR3 coding DNA: TGTGCCAGCAGGGTCTTTGCAACTAATGAAAAACTGTTTTTT. It codes for CASRVFATNEKLFF.